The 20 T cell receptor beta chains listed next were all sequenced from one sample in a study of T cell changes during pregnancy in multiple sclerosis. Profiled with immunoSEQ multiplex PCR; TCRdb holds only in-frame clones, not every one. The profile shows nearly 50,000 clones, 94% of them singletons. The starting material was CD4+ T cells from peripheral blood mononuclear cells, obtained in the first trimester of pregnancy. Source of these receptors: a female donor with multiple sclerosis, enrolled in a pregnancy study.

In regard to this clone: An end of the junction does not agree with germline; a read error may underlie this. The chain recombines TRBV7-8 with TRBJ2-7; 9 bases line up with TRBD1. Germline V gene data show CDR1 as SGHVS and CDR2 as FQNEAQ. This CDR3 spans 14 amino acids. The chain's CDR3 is CASTLGDRGYEQYF. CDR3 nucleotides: TGTGCCAGCACCTTAGGCGACAGGGGGTACGAGCAGTACTTC.

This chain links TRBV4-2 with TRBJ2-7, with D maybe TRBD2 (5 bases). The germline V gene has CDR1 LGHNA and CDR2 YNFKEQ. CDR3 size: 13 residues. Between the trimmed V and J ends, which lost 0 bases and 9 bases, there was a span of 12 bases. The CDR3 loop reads CASSQDLARGQYF. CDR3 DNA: TGTGCCAGCAGCCAAGATTTGGCCCGGGGGCAGTACTTC.

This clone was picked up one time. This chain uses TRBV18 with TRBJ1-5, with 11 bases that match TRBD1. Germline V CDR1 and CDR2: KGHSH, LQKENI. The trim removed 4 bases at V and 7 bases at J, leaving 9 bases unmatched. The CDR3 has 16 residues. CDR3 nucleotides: TGTGCCAGCTCACTTGGACAGGGGGCCCCGGGACAGCCCCAGCATTTT. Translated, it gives CASSLGQGAPGQPQHF.

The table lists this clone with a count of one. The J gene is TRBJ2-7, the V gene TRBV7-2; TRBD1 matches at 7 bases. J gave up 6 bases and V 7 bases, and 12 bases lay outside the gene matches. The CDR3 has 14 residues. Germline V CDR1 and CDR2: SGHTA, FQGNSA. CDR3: CASIPGQPSGEQYF. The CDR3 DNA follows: TGTGCCAGCATCCCGGGACAGCCGTCCGGCGAGCAGTACTTC. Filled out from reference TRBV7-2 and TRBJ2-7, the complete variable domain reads GAGVSQSPSNKVTEKGKDVELRCDPISGHTALYWYRQSLGQGLEFLIYFQGNSAPDKSGLPSDRFSAERTGGSVSTLTIQRTQQEDSAVYLCASIPGQPSGEQYFGPGTRLTVT.

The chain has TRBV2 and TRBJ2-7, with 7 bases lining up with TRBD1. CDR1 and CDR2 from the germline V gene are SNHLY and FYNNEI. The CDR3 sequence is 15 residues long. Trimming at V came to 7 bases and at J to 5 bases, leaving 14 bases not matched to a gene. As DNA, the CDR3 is TGTGCCAGCATTCTGCGAGGGACAGTAAGTGACGAGCAGTACTTC. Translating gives CASILRGTVSDEQYF.

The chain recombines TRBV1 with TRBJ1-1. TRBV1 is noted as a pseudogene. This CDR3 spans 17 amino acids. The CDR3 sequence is CTSSQFWGVVGNTEAFF. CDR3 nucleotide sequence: TGCACCAGCAGCCAGTTCTGGGGAGTCGTGGGGAACACTGAAGCTTTCTTT.

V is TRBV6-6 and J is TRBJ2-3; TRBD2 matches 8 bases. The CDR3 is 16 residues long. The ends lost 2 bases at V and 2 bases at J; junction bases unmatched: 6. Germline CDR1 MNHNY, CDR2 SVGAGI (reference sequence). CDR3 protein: CASSYLSSGPTDTQYF. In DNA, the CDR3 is TGTGCCAGCAGTTACCTATCTAGCGGGCCCACAGATACGCAGTATTTT.

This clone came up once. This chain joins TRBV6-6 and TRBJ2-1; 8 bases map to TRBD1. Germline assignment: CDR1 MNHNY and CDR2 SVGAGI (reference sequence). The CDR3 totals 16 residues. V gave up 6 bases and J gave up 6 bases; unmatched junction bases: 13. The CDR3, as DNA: TGTGCCAGCAGGCCCGTGCAGGGGGCGAATCCCAATGAGCAGTTCTTC. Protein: CASRPVQGANPNEQFF.

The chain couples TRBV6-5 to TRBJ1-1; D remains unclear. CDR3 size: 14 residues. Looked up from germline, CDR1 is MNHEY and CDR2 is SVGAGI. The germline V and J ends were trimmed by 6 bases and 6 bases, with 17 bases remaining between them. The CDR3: CASRITEGIAEAFF. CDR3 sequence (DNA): TGTGCCAGCAGGATAACGGAGGGTATCGCTGAAGCTTTCTTT.

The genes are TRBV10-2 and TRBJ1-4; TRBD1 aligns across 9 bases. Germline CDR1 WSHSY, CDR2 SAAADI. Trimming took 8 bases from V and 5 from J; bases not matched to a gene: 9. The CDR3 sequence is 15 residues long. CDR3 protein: CASGRPGQGNEKLFF. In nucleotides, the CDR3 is TGCGCCAGCGGAAGGCCGGGACAGGGAAATGAAAAACTGTTTTTT.

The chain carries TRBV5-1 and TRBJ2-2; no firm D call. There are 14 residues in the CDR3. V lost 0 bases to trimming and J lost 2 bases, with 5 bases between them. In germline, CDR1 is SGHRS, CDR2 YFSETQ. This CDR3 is CASSLDLNTGELFF. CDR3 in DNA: TGCGCCAGCAGCTTGGACCTAAACACCGGGGAGCTGTTTTTT.

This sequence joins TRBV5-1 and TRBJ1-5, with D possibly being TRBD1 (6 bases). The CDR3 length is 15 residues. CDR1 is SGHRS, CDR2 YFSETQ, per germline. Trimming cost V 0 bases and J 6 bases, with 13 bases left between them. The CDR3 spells CASSLESGVGQPQHF. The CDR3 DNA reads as TGCGCCAGCAGCTTGGAGTCAGGGGTCGGTCAGCCCCAGCATTTT.

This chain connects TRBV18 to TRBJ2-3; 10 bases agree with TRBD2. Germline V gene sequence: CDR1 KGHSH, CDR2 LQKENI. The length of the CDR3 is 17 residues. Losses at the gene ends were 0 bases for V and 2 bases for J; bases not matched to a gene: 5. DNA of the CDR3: TGTGCCAGCTCACCACCGCTAGCGGGGGCCTCCACAGATACGCAGTATTTT. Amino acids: CASSPPLAGASTDTQYF.

The CDR3 region is CASSLGAGGTNEQFF. The CDR3 DNA reads TGCGCCAGCAGCTTGGGAGCGGGGGGGACGAATGAGCAGTTCTTC. The chain recombines TRBV5-1 with TRBJ2-1; 10 bases fit TRBD2. Germline lookup yields CDR1 SGHRS and CDR2 YFSETQ. This CDR3 is 15 amino acids long. With V trimmed by 0 bases and J by 7 bases, 4 bases remained unmatched.

CDR3 coding DNA: TGTGCCAGCAGGGGCGGGGGGGCGTCCTACGAGCAGTACTTC. This sequence encodes CASRGGGASYEQYF. J is TRBJ2-7 and V is TRBV28, with 9 positions matching TRBD2. This CDR3 contains 14 residues. Germline V gene data show CDR1 as MDHEN and CDR2 as SYDVKM. V dropped 6 bases and J dropped 1; count of bases not matched to a gene: 4.

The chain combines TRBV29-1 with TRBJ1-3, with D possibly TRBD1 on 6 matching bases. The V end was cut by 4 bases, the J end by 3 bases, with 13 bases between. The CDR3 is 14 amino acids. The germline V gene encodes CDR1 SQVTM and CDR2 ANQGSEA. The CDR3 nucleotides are TGCAGCGTTGGCTTGGGACAATTTGGAAACACCATATATTTT. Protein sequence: CSVGLGQFGNTIYF.

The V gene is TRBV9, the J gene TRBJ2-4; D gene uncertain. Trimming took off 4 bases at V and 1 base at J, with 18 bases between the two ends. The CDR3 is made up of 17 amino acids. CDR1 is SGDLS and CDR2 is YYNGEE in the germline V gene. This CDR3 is CASSSPNEGEAKNIQYF. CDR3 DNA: TGTGCCAGCAGCTCACCTAATGAAGGAGAGGCCAAAAACATTCAGTACTTC.

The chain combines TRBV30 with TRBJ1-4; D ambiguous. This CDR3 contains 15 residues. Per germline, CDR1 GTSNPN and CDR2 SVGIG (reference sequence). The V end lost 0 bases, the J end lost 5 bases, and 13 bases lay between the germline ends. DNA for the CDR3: TGTGCCTGGAGTGTACGAGGGTCGATAAATGAAAAACTGTTTTTT. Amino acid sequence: CAWSVRGSINEKLFF.

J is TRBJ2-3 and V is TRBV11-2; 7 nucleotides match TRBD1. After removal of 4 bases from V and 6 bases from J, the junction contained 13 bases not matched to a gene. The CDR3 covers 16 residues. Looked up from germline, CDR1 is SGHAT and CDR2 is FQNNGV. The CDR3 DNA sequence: TGTGCCAGCAGCTCCCCGGAGAAGGGGGCAGGCGATACGCAGTATTTT. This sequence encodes CASSSPEKGAGDTQYF.

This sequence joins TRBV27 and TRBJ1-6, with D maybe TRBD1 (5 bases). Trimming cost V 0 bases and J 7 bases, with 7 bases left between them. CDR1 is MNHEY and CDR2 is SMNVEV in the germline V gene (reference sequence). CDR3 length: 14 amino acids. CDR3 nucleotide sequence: TGTGCCAGCAGTTTATCAGGGGTCAATTCACCCCTCCACTTT. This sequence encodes CASSLSGVNSPLHF.